These 22 T cell receptor beta chains came from one sample sequenced in a study of cytomegalovirus exposure and HLA in healthy donors (dated by TCRdb to about 2017). The receptor library was made with the immunoSEQ multiplex PCR assay. This is the immuneACCESS table as TCRdb keeps it, with only in-frame sequences that have V and J called. A part of the clones is gone; compared with another copy, unresolved V genes explain less than half, and the rest is unexplained. The sample yields about 330,000 clones; roughly 87% were counted once. The biggest ten clones account for more than 0.9% of the sample. What was sequenced was PBMCs. These receptors were taken from a woman between 25 and 40 years old in good health and CMV-seropositive.

The chain combines TRBV6-5 with TRBJ1-2; D is undetermined. Per the germline V gene, CDR1 is MNHEY and CDR2 is SVGAGI. The CDR3 is 15 amino acids. Between the trimmed V and J ends, which lost 6 bases and 2 bases, there was a span of 16 bases. Here the CDR3 DNA reads TGTGCCAGCAGAAAGGGCCCGACACCAAACTATGGCTACACCTTC. Translation gives CASRKGPTPNYGYTF.

This chain links TRBV7-6 with TRBJ1-3; perhaps TRBD1 as D (5 bases). The V gene lost 5 bases and the J gene lost 4 bases, with 9 bases spanning the gap. Germline V gene lookup returns CDR1 SGHVS and CDR2 FNYEAQ. The CDR3 has 13 amino acids. Written as DNA, the CDR3 is TGTGCCAGCAGCAAAGGGGAGGGAAACACCATATATTTT. It codes for CASSKGEGNTIYF.

This chain uses TRBV28 with TRBJ2-2; no clear D. Trimming stripped 5 bases from V and 4 bases from J, with 11 bases between. This CDR3 is built from 14 residues. CDR1 is MDHEN, CDR2 SYDVKM, per germline. The CDR3 DNA follows: TGTGCCAGCAGTCCCTCGAGAGCCACCGGGGAGCTGTTTTTT. As protein: CASSPSRATGELFF.

The chain has TRBV6-5 and TRBJ1-5; D possibly corresponds to TRBD1 (6 bases). Germline V gives CDR1 MNHEY, CDR2 SVGAGI. Trimming took 10 bases from V and 6 from J, leaving 22 bases between them. The CDR3 extends over 15 amino acids. CDR3 nucleotides: TGTGCCACCGCCCCTGAGGGGGGCAGGAGTCAGCCCCAGCATTTT. This sequence encodes CATAPEGGRSQPQHF.

The chain carries TRBV28 and TRBJ2-2; D is possibly TRBD2 (5 bases). The germline gives CDR1 MDHEN, CDR2 SYDVKM. There are 14 residues in the CDR3. V was trimmed by 5 bases and J by 1 base, leaving 8 bases between them. The CDR3 is CASSPAGNTGELFF. The DNA for the CDR3 is TGTGCCAGCAGTCCGGCGGGGAACACCGGGGAGCTGTTTTTT. The whole variable domain, filled in from reference TRBV28 and TRBJ2-2, reads DVKVTQSSRYLVKRTGEKVFLECVQDMDHENMFWYRQDPGLGLRLIYFSYDVKMKEKGDIPEGYSVSREKKERFSLILESASTNQTSMYLCASSPAGNTGELFFGEGSRLTVL.

J is TRBJ2-1 and V is TRBV5-4, with D possibly being TRBD1 (6 bases). CDR1 and CDR2 from the germline V gene are SGHNT and YYREEE (reference sequence). The CDR3 spans 15 residues. The ends were cut back, 1 base at V and 5 bases at J, with 13 bases in the middle. The DNA of the CDR3 is TGTGCCAGCAGCTTGAACAGGGCTGGCGACAATGAGCAGTTCTTC. Its translation is CASSLNRAGDNEQFF. Variable domain in full (rest from reference TRBV5-4 and TRBJ2-1): ETGVTQSPTHLIKTRGQQVTLRCSSQSGHNTVSWYQQALGQGPQFIFQYYREEENGRGNFPPRFSGLQFPNYSSELNVNALELDDSALYLCASSLNRAGDNEQFFGPGTRLTVL.

The genes are TRBV5-6 and TRBJ2-1, with 9 bases matching TRBD1. The CDR3 loop spans 16 amino acids. With V trimmed by 4 bases and J by 0 bases, 5 bases remained unmatched. Germline loops: CDR1 SGHDT, CDR2 YYEEEE. In DNA, the CDR3 is TGTGCCAGCAGCAGGACAGGGGTCTTCTCCTACAATGAGCAGTTCTTC. It translates to CASSRTGVFSYNEQFF.

The chain carries TRBV6-5 and TRBJ2-3; weak D call: TRBD1 (5 bases). The CDR3 length is 15 residues. V was shortened by 6 bases and J by 3 bases, with 16 bases between the two germline ends. From germline, CDR1 is MNHEY and CDR2 SVGAGI. CDR3 in amino acids: CASSRQDIETDTQYF. The CDR3 DNA reads TGTGCCAGCAGCCGCCAGGACATAGAGACAGATACGCAGTATTTT.

Note on this clone: Other DNA sequences in this sample translate to the same CDR3. The chain couples TRBV13 to TRBJ2-3; D is uncertain. This CDR3 region has 12 residues. Germline V gene sequence: CDR1 PRHDT, CDR2 FYEKMQ (reference sequence). V was clipped by 4 bases and J by 2 bases, with 4 bases between them. The CDR3 region is CASSSSTDTQYF. The CDR3 DNA is TGTGCCAGCAGCTCCTCCACAGATACGCAGTATTTT.

This sequence joins TRBV7-9 and TRBJ1-2; D may be TRBD1 (5 bases). CDR1 and CDR2 from the germline V gene are SEHNR and FQNEAQ (reference sequence). V lost 5 bases and J lost 1, with 20 bases in between. This CDR3 is 17 amino acids long. The CDR3 loop reads CASSGKQVPPGNYGYTF. The CDR3 DNA sequence: TGTGCCAGCAGCGGAAAACAGGTTCCTCCCGGTAACTATGGCTACACCTTC.

The J gene is TRBJ1-6, the V gene TRBV5-4; TRBD1 matches at 7 bases. J gave up 5 bases and V 0 bases, and 2 bases lay outside the gene matches. The CDR3 covers 15 residues. The germline CDR1 and CDR2 sequences are SGHNT and YYREEE (reference sequence). CDR3 sequence (DNA): TGTGCCAGCAGCTTGGAGGGGGCCCATAATTCACCCCTCCACTTT. This sequence encodes CASSLEGAHNSPLHF.

Within the sample, this clone is medium-sized (0.01 to 0.1%). In DNA, the CDR3 is TGTGCCAGCAGTGACGGGACAGGGGACTCCAATGAGCAGTTCTTC. It is translated as CASSDGTGDSNEQFF. V usage is TRBV6-4 and J usage is TRBJ2-1; 10 bases align to TRBD1. This CDR3 spans 15 amino acids. Trimming cost V 2 bases and J 6 bases; bases outside gene matches: 4. Germline lookup yields CDR1 MRHNA and CDR2 SNTAGT.

A few counts support this clone. The chain has TRBV6-5 and TRBJ1-1, with a weak D call TRBD1 (5 bases). Germline V lookup: CDR1 MNHEY, CDR2 SVGAGI. V lost 0 bases and J 4 bases, leaving 9 bases between the germline ends. The CDR3 consists of 14 residues. The CDR3 sequence is CASSYSSGGTEAFF. Written as DNA, the CDR3 is TGTGCCAGCAGTTACTCATCTGGGGGCACTGAAGCTTTCTTT.

The gene calls are TRBV28 and TRBJ1-4; the D is unclear. The germline gives CDR1 MDHEN, CDR2 SYDVKM. The CDR3 consists of 14 residues. V was pared by 2 bases and J by 8 bases, with 12 bases between. The CDR3 sequence is CASSLPPRGEKLFF. The CDR3 region has the DNA TGTGCCAGCAGTTTACCACCGCGGGGAGAAAAACTGTTTTTT.

The chain uses TRBV7-2 and TRBJ2-1; 9 bases are a match to TRBD2. Germline CDR1 reads SGHTA; CDR2 reads FQGNSA. CDR3 length: 15 amino acids. The V and J ends lost 4 bases and 4 bases, in that order; junction bases with no gene match: 5. DNA of the CDR3: TGTGCCAGCAGCTCGACTAGCGGCCCTTACAATGAGCAGTTCTTC. Amino acid sequence: CASSSTSGPYNEQFF. Based on the CDR3 plus reference TRBV7-2 and TRBJ2-1, the full variable domain is GAGVSQSPSNKVTEKGKDVELRCDPISGHTALYWYRQSLGQGLEFLIYFQGNSAPDKSGLPSDRFSAERTGGSVSTLTIQRTQQEDSAVYLCASSSTSGPYNEQFFGPGTRLTVL.

The gene calls are TRBV19 and TRBJ2-1; 9 bases are a match to TRBD2. CDR1 is LNHDA and CDR2 is SQIVND in the germline V gene (reference sequence). The CDR3 runs 14 residues. V lost 4 bases, J lost 4 bases, and 2 bases stayed unmatched. As DNA, the CDR3 is TGTGCCAGTAGTAGCGGGGGGGCGTACAATGAGCAGTTCTTC. Translated: CASSSGGAYNEQFF.

J is TRBJ2-1 and V is TRBV11-2, with 10 bases aligning to TRBD2. Germline V CDR1 and CDR2: SGHAT, FQNNGV. This CDR3 comprises 14 residues. V gave up 8 bases and J gave up 4 bases; unmatched junction bases: 5. CDR3 nucleotide sequence: TGTGCCAGCTATACGACTAGCGGGTACAATGAGCAGTTCTTC. Protein: CASYTTSGYNEQFF.

A remark on this clone: Other DNA sequences from this sample encode an identical CDR3 as well. V usage is TRBV6-5 and J usage is TRBJ1-1, with no clear D. Looked up from germline, CDR1 is MNHEY and CDR2 is SVGAGI. The CDR3 spans 14 residues. Trimming removed 0 bases from V and 1 base from J, with 6 bases in between. Here the CDR3 DNA reads TGTGCCAGCAGTTACTCGACCCGGAACACTGAAGCTTTCTTT. The encoded protein is CASSYSTRNTEAFF.

The V call is TRBV6-6, the J call TRBJ1-5, with D uncertain. Trimming removed 3 bases from V and 3 bases from J, with 9 bases in between. The CDR3 totals 14 residues. Germline V gene sequence: CDR1 MNHNY, CDR2 SVGAGI (reference sequence). The CDR3 loop reads CASSYRANNQPQHF. In DNA, the CDR3 is TGTGCCAGCAGTTATCGGGCAAACAATCAGCCCCAGCATTTT.

This clone was counted a single time. The rearrangement uses TRBV30 and TRBJ1-1; D remains unclear. CDR3 length equals 15 residues. Trimming took 0 bases from V and 0 from J, leaving 11 bases between them. Germline loops: CDR1 GTSNPN, CDR2 SVGIG (reference sequence). The CDR3 DNA sequence: TGTGCCTGGAGTGTAAACGAACTGCTGAACACTGAAGCTTTCTTT. This encodes CAWSVNELLNTEAFF. Drawing the rest from reference TRBV30 and TRBJ1-1, the complete variable domain is SQTIHQWPATLVQPVGSPLSLECTVEGTSNPNLYWYRQAAGRGLQLLFYSVGIGQISSEVPQNLSASRPQDRQFILSSKKLLLSDSGFYLCAWSVNELLNTEAFFGQGTRLTVV.

The chain couples TRBV27 to TRBJ2-7, with a tentative D call TRBD2 (5 bases). The germline V gene has CDR1 MNHEY and CDR2 SMNVEV (reference sequence). V lost 0 bases, J lost 7 bases, and 10 bases lay in between. This CDR3 region has 13 residues. CDR3 sequence reads: CASSLSVGEEQYF. In nucleotides, the CDR3 is TGTGCCAGCAGTTTATCGGTGGGAGAGGAGCAGTACTTC.

This chain uses TRBV19 with TRBJ1-4; 10 nucleotides agree with TRBD1. The J segment lost 5 bases and the V segment lost 9 bases, leaving 9 bases of the junction unmatched. Germline-derived CDR1 and CDR2 are LNHDA and SQIVND (reference sequence). There are 15 residues in the CDR3. For the CDR3, the DNA is TGTGCCAGCGACAGGGGGCTCGGAGGGAATGAAAAACTGTTTTTT. As protein: CASDRGLGGNEKLFF.